The entry that follows covers one T cell receptor (beta chain) sequence. Its cognate antigen is unknown. This record comes from a study of Graves' ophthalmopathy and Graves' hyperthyroidism. Overall study findings and caveats: Most thyroid clonotypes with frequency above 0.001 were detected in blood too.

Germline V CDR1 and CDR2: KGHDR, SFDVKD. CDR3 length: 19 amino acids. Unmatched junction bases numbered 13, after V lost 3 bases and J lost 1 base. Over 18 months of follow-up, stable hyperthyroidism required that no ophthalmopathy appear. Aged 18 to 65, the patients with hyperthyroidism had under 2 months' duration and were newly diagnosed. The PBMC fraction was derived from around 10 ml of fresh peripheral blood. The sequenced template was RNA, covering the TCR beta CDR3 region. After a first-round RT-PCR with HTBI primers, a second-round multiplex PCR was run. TCRdb fed the multiplex PCR reads into MiXCR, producing one record per CDR3 protein. The sample holds 620,000 or so distinct CDR3 sequences, about a fifth seen once.

The sample comprised peripheral blood. The chain is built from TRBV24-1 and TRBJ2-5; 10 bases are shared with TRBD2. The origin of this receptor is a woman under 30 with stable Graves' hyperthyroidism. Some clones in this sample may be carry-over from other donors' samples. CDR3 sequence reads: CATSDSTWLAGAFQETQYF. The CDR3 DNA is TGTGCCACCAGTGATAGCACCTGGCTAGCGGGAGCCTTCCAAGAGACCCAGTACTTC.